The next 3 T cell receptor beta chains were all read from a single sample in a study of blood T cell repertoires in COVID-19. TCRdb's copy holds only in-frame clones and misses some; the assay was immunoSEQ multiplex PCR. The repertoire holds a few hundred thousand clones, with around 80% as singletons. The sample comprised peripheral blood. These receptors all stem from a woman in her thirties or forties who had recovered from COVID-19.

A few counts support this clone. The genes are TRBV11-2 and TRBJ1-6; 7 bases map to TRBD1. The CDR3 totals 13 residues. Germline V gene lookup returns CDR1 SGHAT and CDR2 FQNNGV. The J segment lost 10 bases and the V segment lost 3 bases, leaving 3 bases of the junction unmatched. The CDR3 DNA is TGTGCCAGCAGCTTTACAGGGGAGTCACCCCTCCACTTT. It translates to CASSFTGESPLHF.

The chain employs TRBV27 and TRBJ1-2; D is uncertain. Trimming removed 2 bases from V and 4 bases from J, with 14 bases in between. The CDR3 contains 15 residues. Germline-derived CDR1 and CDR2 are MNHEY and SMNVEV (reference sequence). CDR3 loop: CASSLAGRSGYGYTF. The CDR3 coding sequence is TGTGCCAGCAGTTTAGCGGGTCGATCGGGCTATGGCTACACCTTC.

The chain combines TRBV11-2 with TRBJ2-7, with 10 bases lining up with TRBD1. Per the germline V gene, CDR1 is SGHAT and CDR2 is FQNNGV. This CDR3 is built from 20 residues. J gave up 1 base and V 0 bases, and 15 bases lay outside the gene matches. This chain's CDR3 is CASSLDRDRGLAAYSYEQYF. The CDR3 DNA sequence: TGTGCCAGCAGCTTAGACCGGGACAGGGGATTGGCAGCCTATTCCTACGAGCAGTACTTC.